Listed here are 17 T cell receptor beta chains from one sample, sequenced in a study of identical twins. Each CDR3 protein gets one entry after TCRdb re-called the 5' RACE reads with MiXCR. Found here are about 520,000 distinct CDR3 sequences, around 20% of them singletons; the top ten hold about 0.91%. This sample was shared with a second study, whose subject was T cells expressing NK-cell markers.

The sequencing input was CD4+ T cells sorted from blood. Receptor source: a woman under 30 in good health.

The chain has TRBV20-1 and TRBJ2-1; TRBD2 matches at 13 bases. The germline V gene encodes CDR1 DFQATT and CDR2 SNEGSKA (reference sequence). This CDR3 contains 14 residues. The V and J ends lost 1 base and 9 bases, in that order; junction bases with no gene match: 3. This chain's CDR3 is CSARGRLAGGEQFF. The CDR3 nucleotides are TGCAGTGCTAGAGGCAGACTAGCGGGAGGTGAGCAGTTCTTC.

This clonotype showed up just a few times. The J gene is TRBJ2-6, the V gene TRBV6-5; D gene uncertain. Between the trimmed V and J ends, which lost 2 bases and 2 bases, there was a span of 10 bases. Germline CDR1 reads MNHEY; CDR2 reads SVGAGI. This CDR3 has 16 residues. In DNA, the CDR3 is TGTGCCAGCAGTTACGAGTTTACGGCTGGGGCCAACGTCCTGACTTTC. Protein sequence: CASSYEFTAGANVLTF.

The chain joins TRBV10-3 to TRBJ2-7; D not certain. This CDR3 is 12 amino acids long. The V gene lost 4 bases and the J gene lost 3 bases, with 7 bases spanning the gap. The germline V gene has CDR1 ENHRY and CDR2 SYGVKD. Here the CDR3 DNA reads TGTGCCATCAGTGCCGCCCTCTACGAGCAGTACTTC. This codes for CAISAALYEQYF.

The J gene is TRBJ2-7, the V gene TRBV3-1; D not resolved. The germline V gene has CDR1 LGHDT and CDR2 YNNKEL (reference sequence). The CDR3 runs 13 residues. Trimming took 1 base from V and 6 from J, leaving 10 bases between them. The CDR3 DNA sequence: TGTGCCAGCAGCCAAGGACGACGCGCCGAGCAGTACTTC. Translation: CASSQGRRAEQYF.

The rearrangement joins TRBV20-1 to TRBJ2-5; no clear D gene. From germline, CDR1 is DFQATT and CDR2 SNEGSKA (reference sequence). V was cut by 3 bases and J by 3 bases, with 14 bases left in between. This CDR3 has 14 amino acids. The CDR3 is CSASLRARKETQYF. CDR3 DNA: TGCAGTGCTAGTCTCCGGGCCCGAAAAGAGACCCAGTACTTC.

The chain carries TRBV29-1 and TRBJ2-7; 10 nucleotides match TRBD2. The J segment lost 0 bases and the V segment lost 6 bases, leaving 5 bases of the junction unmatched. Germline assignment: CDR1 SQVTM and CDR2 ANQGSEA. This CDR3 region has 14 residues. CDR3 in DNA: TGCAGCGTGCGCCCTAGCGGGAGCTCCTACGAGCAGTACTTC. This encodes CSVRPSGSSYEQYF.

The chain joins TRBV12-3 or TRBV12-4 to TRBJ2-2; D is uncertain. This CDR3 contains 13 residues. The germline V and J ends were trimmed by 2 bases and 5 bases, with 6 bases remaining between them. CDR3 coding DNA: TGTGCCAGCAGTTTATTACGAACCGGGGAGCTGTTTTTT. It codes for CASSLLRTGELFF.

This clonotype has more than one count but fewer than ten. V usage is TRBV5-1 and J usage is TRBJ1-1; no clear D. The CDR3 has 14 amino acids. The germline gives CDR1 SGHRS, CDR2 YFSETQ. Trimming pared 0 bases from V and 5 bases from J, leaving 11 bases between. The CDR3 reads CASSLVGVETEAFF. The CDR3 DNA sequence: TGCGCCAGCAGCTTGGTCGGGGTTGAGACTGAAGCTTTCTTT.

The rearrangement joins TRBV7-2 to TRBJ2-6, with D unclear. CDR1 is SGHTA, CDR2 FQGNSA, per germline. Trimming removed 7 bases from V and 2 bases from J, with 6 bases in between. The CDR3 length is 13 residues. CDR3 amino acids: CASTITGANVLTF. CDR3 nucleotides: TGTGCCAGCACCATCACTGGGGCCAACGTCCTGACTTTC.

This clonotype was recorded at least ten times. The chain joins TRBV12-3 or TRBV12-4 to TRBJ1-1; D is uncertain. The CDR3 sequence is 13 residues long. Between the trimmed V and J ends, which lost 3 bases and 2 bases, there was a span of 7 bases. For the CDR3, the DNA is TGTGCCAGCAGTTTCCGGGTAAACACTGAAGCTTTCTTT. Its translation is CASSFRVNTEAFF.

The chain links TRBV10-3 to TRBJ2-3; possibly TRBD2 for D (5 bases). Between the trimmed V and J ends, which lost 11 bases and 2 bases, there was a span of 23 bases. Germline CDR1 ENHRY, CDR2 SYGVKD. The CDR3 sequence is 16 residues long. The chain's CDR3 is CASRGSGGRYTDTQYF. CDR3 nucleotide sequence: TGTGCCTCCCGGGGTTCGGGTGGTAGGTACACAGATACGCAGTATTTT.

This clonotype was detected a few times. In DNA, the CDR3 is TGTGCCAGCAGCAGGGACCCTATGAACACTGAAGCTTTCTTT. Amino acid sequence: CASSRDPMNTEAFF. This chain connects TRBV6-1 to TRBJ1-1; D is perhaps TRBD1 (5 bases). CDR1 and CDR2 from the germline V gene are MNHNS and SASEGT. The ends were cut back, 6 bases at V and 0 bases at J, with 11 bases in the middle. The CDR3 sequence is 14 residues long.

This clonotype was counted many times. The V call is TRBV5-1, the J call TRBJ2-1; TRBD2 is a possible D gene (5 bases). Germline CDR1 SGHRS, CDR2 YFSETQ. Trimming took off 0 bases at V and 10 bases at J, with 11 bases between the two ends. The CDR3 loop spans 13 amino acids. The CDR3 loop is CASSLESGGEQFF. CDR3 coding DNA: TGCGCCAGCAGCTTGGAGTCCGGAGGCGAGCAGTTCTTC.

This clonotype was seen a handful of times. The chain is built from TRBV2 and TRBJ2-7; D perhaps matches TRBD2 (6 bases). V was trimmed by 6 bases and J by 2 bases, leaving 8 bases between them. The CDR3 is 12 residues long. Looked up from germline, CDR1 is SNHLY and CDR2 is FYNNEI. The CDR3 DNA reads TGTGCCAGCAGGCCGGGGGCCTACGAGCAGTACTTC. Translated, it gives CASRPGAYEQYF.

The chain carries TRBV29-1 and TRBJ2-7; 8 nucleotides agree with TRBD2. J was trimmed by 0 bases and V by 5 bases; bases with no gene match: 9. Germline values: CDR1 SQVTM, CDR2 ANQGSEA. The CDR3 totals 15 residues. The CDR3 loop is CSVSPIAGRSYEQYF. The DNA for the CDR3 is TGCAGCGTTTCCCCTATAGCGGGGCGCTCCTACGAGCAGTACTTC.

In its sample, this clonotype was seen a few times. V is TRBV6-5 and J is TRBJ2-5; tentatively, D is TRBD1 (6 bases). This CDR3 has 15 amino acids. V lost 4 bases and J lost 5, with 17 bases in between. CDR1 and CDR2 (germline): MNHEY, SVGAGI. CDR3 amino acids: CASSWAKGVGETQYF. CDR3 bases: TGTGCCAGCAGTTGGGCTAAGGGGGTAGGGGAGACCCAGTACTTC.

The V call is TRBV29-1, the J call TRBJ2-5, with 13 bases lining up with TRBD2. The germline CDR1 and CDR2 sequences are SQVTM and ANQGSEA. Unmatched junction bases numbered 1, after V lost 6 bases and J lost 3 bases. The CDR3 runs 13 residues. The CDR3 here is CSVGTSGKETQYF. The CDR3 DNA reads as TGCAGCGTCGGGACTAGCGGGAAAGAGACCCAGTACTTC.